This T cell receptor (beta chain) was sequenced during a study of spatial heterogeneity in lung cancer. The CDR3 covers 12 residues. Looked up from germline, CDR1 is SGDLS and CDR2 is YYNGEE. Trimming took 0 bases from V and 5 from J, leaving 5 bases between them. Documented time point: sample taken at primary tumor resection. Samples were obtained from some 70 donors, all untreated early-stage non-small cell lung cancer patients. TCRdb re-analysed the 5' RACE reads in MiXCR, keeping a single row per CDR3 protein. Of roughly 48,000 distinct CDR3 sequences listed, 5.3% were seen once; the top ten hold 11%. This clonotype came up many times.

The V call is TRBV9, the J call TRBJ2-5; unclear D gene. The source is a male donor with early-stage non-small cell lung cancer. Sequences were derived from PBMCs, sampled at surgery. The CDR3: CASSVAGETQYF. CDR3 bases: TGTGCCAGCAGCGTAGCCGGGGAGACCCAGTACTTC.